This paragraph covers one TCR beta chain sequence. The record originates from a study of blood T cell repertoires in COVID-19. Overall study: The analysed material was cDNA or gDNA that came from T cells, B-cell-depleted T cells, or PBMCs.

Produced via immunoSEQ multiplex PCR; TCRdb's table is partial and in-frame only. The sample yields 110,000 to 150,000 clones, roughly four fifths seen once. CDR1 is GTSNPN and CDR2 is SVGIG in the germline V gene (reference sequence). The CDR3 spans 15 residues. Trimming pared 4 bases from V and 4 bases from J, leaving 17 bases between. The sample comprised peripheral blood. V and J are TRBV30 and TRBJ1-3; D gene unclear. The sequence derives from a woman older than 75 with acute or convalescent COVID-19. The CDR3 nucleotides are TGTGCCTGGACTCCTAAGGGAGGTTCGGGAAACACCATATATTTT. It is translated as CAWTPKGGSGNTIYF.